The T cell receptor beta chain described here comes from a study of CXCR3-negative and CXCR3-positive naive CD8 T cells. Study summary: There were 120 million to 150 million TRB reads altogether, and each library had about 1.5 +/- 0.3 million of them. Study-wide results and caveats: Whereas both naive subsets had comparably high diversity, memory CD8+ cells had much lower diversity. Naive cells positive for CXCR3 carried more hydrophobic TRB CDR3s than CXCR3-negative ones. CXCR3 expression partially decreased after cryopreservation; most assays used fresh PBMCs.

The CD45RO-CCR7+CD27+CD95- phenotype denoted naive CD8+ T cells. Researchers prepared the TRB cDNA libraries using 5' RACE with UMI labels. After re-calling the 5' RACE reads, TCRdb lists one entry per CDR3 protein, DNA absent. The sample table includes some 60,000 distinct CDR3 sequences. Germline V lookup: CDR1 DFQATT, CDR2 SNEGSKA (reference sequence). The CDR3 spans 14 residues. In regard to this clonotype: Its target is not known.

The TCR comes from a human donor in good health. Some clones in this sample may be carry-over from other donors' samples. This rearrangement joins TRBV20-1 to TRBJ2-1; TCRdb calls TRBD2, which cannot be checked without DNA. What was sequenced was naive CXCR3+ CD8+ T cells from blood. Subset indicated: CD45RO-CCR7+CD27+CD95- naive CD8+ T cells expressing CXCR3 (TNR3+). This chain's CDR3 is CSGAPGLPYNEQFF.